Described below is a single T cell receptor (beta chain) sequence and its context. The clone's antigen remains unknown. Base qualities are not recorded, but no much larger clone differs from it by a single base. This specimen comes from a study of blood T cell repertoires in COVID-19 (dated by TCRdb to about 2020). About the full investigation: Samples from collaborators originated in the United States, Italy and Spain and spanned both the acute and convalescent phases of COVID-19. Where available, HLA class I and class II types were taken from metadata supplied by the sample provider and were not determined by assay-based typing. The dataset comprised deeply sampled blood TCRbeta repertoires from subjects exposed to, actively infected with, or recovered from COVID-19. The prospective study material was composed of cDNA or gDNA derived from T cells, B-cell-depleted T cells, or PBMCs. The samples were drawn from the first 160 participants of the ongoing ImmuneRACE study and from over a thousand subjects provided by 6 global collaborators. Nearly every sample came with metadata listing a de-identified subject ID, COVID-19 status, age in years and sex. A freely available public database, intended as a resource for researchers studying the immune response to SARS-CoV-2, is where the repertoires were released. The investigation overall reported the following: The amount of clinical and demographic metadata varied by source and participant and was provided uncurated.

The collaborating institutions used their own protocols to collect whole blood in K2EDTA tubes. For TCRbeta analysis, collaborator samples were shipped as frozen whole blood, as isolated PBMCs, or as DNA extracted from either sample type. The germline V gene supplies CDR1 SGHVS and CDR2 FNYEAQ. From V the trimming removes 2 bases and from J it removes 6 bases, while the gene matches leave 13 bases of the junction unaccounted for. The CDR3 contains 17 residues, cysteine and phenylalanine counted. Only the CDR3 part of the read is kept: 51 bases, read in frame from the first base. TCRbeta CDR3 regions were amplified from genomic DNA by means of the immunoSEQ Assay, a bias-controlled multiplex PCR. In the source study's methods: The number of nucleated cells in each sample was estimated by amplification of reference gene primers within the assay. Sequence reads were collapsed and filtered to measure the absolute abundance of every unique TCRbeta CDR3 rearrangement. For each sample, productive Simpson clonality was calculated as the square root of Simpson's diversity index across productive rearrangements. Entries here come from immuneACCESS through TCRdb and include only in-frame sequences with V and J called. Some clones fail to appear in such tables; in the studies checked, an unresolved V gene covers under half of the shortfall, and the cause of the remainder is unknown. V, J and clone size were drawn from that table, and D and trimming were deduced from the DNA. This sample comprises approximately 220,000 clones, 70% to 90% of them detected only once. The ten most abundant clones make up approximately 3% of the sample.

The TCR originated in a man between 60 and 75 years old with acute or convalescent COVID-19. Sequencing was done on a sample of peripheral blood. Recombination connected TRBV7-6 to TRBJ2-3, with 8 central nucleotides matching TRBD2. The DNA sequence is given as TGTGCCAGCAGCTTAAACGGAGCGGGGGTCGTTATGGATACGCAGTATTTT. Its product reads: CASSLNGAGVVMDTQYF.